This T cell receptor (beta chain) is drawn from a study of blood T cells in healthy people across ages. The study's findings and limits: One million T cells yielded diversity estimates that were considered underestimates.

Isolated PBMCs totaled at least 6 million in each sample. Extracted total RNA amounted to at least 5.5 micrograms for each sample. Concerning this clonotype itself: Antigen specificity is unknown.

V gave up 1 base and J gave up 0 bases, with 19 bases separating them. The CDR3 spans 19 residues. Germline loops: CDR1 DFQATT, CDR2 SNEGSKA (reference sequence). Together with a sample-barcoded 5' primer, a J-beta primer mix was included in a second PCR lasting about 6 to 11 cycles. No fewer than 3 million CDR3-containing paired-end reads came from each sample. MiXCR, run by TCRdb on the 5' RACE reads, gives a single entry per CDR3 protein. This sample has more than 700,000 distinct CDR3 sequences, with about 53% found just once. The sequence was obtained from a man older than 75 in good health. Sample: blood. The chain is built from TRBV20-1 and TRBJ2-6; D call uncertain. The CDR3 DNA is TGCAGTGCTAGAGGAGAATTGCGTCGATGCCGCTCTGGGGCCAACGTCCTGACTTTC. As protein: CSARGELRRCRSGANVLTF.